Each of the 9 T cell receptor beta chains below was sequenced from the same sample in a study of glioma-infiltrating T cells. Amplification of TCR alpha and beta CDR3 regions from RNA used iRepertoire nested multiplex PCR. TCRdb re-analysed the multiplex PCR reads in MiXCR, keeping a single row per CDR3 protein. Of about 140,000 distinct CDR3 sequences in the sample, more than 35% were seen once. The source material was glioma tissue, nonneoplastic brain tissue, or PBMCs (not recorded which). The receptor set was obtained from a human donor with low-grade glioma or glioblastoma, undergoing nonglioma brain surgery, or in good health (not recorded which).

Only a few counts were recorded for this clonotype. This CDR3 reads CASTTGGEQFF. CDR3 DNA sequence: TGTGCCAGTACAACAGGGGGTGAGCAGTTCTTC. This sequence joins TRBV25-1 and TRBJ2-1; 8 nucleotides align to TRBD1. Trimming took 9 bases from V and 9 from J; bases not matched to a gene: 4. Germline V gives CDR1 MGHDK, CDR2 SYGVNS. The CDR3 has 11 amino acids. Full variable domain (outside the CDR3, taken from reference TRBV25-1 and TRBJ2-1): EADIYQTPRYLVIGTGKKITLECSQTMGHDKMYWYQQDPGMELHLIHYSYGVNSTEKGDLSSESTVSRIRTEHFPLTLESARPSHTSQYLCASTTGGEQFFGPGTRLTVL.

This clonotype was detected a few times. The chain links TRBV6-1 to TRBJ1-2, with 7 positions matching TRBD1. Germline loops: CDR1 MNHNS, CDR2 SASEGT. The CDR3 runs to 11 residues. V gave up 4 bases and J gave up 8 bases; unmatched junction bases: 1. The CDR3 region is CASSGTGGYTF. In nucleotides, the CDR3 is TGTGCCAGCAGTGGGACAGGCGGCTACACCTTC.

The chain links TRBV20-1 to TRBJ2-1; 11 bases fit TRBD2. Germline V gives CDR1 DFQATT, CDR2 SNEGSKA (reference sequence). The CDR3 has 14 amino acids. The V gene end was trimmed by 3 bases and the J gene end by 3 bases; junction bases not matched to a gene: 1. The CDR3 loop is CSARGTSGYNEQFF. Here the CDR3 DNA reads TGCAGTGCTAGGGGGACTAGCGGCTACAATGAGCAGTTCTTC.

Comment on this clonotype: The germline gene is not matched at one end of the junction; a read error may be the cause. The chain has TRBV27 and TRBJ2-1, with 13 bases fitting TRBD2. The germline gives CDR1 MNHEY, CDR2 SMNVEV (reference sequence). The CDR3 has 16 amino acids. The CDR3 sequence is CASSSNGLAGVNEKFF. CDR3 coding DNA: TGTGCCAGCAGTTCCAACGGACTAGCGGGAGTCAATGAGAAGTTCTTC.

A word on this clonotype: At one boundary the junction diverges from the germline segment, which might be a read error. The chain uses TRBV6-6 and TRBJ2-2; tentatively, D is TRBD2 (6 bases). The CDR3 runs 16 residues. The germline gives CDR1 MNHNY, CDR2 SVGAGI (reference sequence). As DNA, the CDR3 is TGTGCCAGCGGTTACGGGAGAAGACCGAACACCGGGGAGCTGTTTTTT. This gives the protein CASGYGRRPNTGELFF.

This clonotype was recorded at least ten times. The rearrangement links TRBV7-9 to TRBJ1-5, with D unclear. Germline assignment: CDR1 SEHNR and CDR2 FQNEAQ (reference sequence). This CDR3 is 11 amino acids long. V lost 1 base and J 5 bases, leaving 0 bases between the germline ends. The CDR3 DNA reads TGTGCCAGCAGCTTAGATCAGCCCCAGCATTTT. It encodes CASSLDQPQHF.

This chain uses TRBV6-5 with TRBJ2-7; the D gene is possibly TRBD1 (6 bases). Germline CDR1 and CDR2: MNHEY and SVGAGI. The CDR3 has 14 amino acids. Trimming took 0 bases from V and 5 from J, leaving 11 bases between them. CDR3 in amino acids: CASSYSRTDHEQYF. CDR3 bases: TGTGCCAGCAGTTACTCACGGACAGATCACGAGCAGTACTTC.

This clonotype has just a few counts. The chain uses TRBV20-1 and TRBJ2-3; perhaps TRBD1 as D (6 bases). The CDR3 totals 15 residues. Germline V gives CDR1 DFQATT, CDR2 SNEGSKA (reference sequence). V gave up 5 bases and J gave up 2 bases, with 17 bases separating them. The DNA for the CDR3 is TGCAGTGCTGCAGGGGCCTATACCTCCACAGATACGCAGTATTTT. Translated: CSAAGAYTSTDTQYF.

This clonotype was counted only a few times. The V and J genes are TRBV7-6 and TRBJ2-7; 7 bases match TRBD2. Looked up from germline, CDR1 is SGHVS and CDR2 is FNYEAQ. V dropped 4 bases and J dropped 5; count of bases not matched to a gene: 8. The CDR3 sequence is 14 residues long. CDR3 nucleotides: TGTGCCAGCAGCTCGTCGGGACTACCGAACGAGCAGTACTTC. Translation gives CASSSSGLPNEQYF.